This record looks at one TCR beta chain sequence and its context. Its antigen is as yet unknown. This specimen belongs to a study of T cell repertoires in cytomegalovirus infection. On the study more broadly: Signatures in public TCR beta sequences pointed to both CMV infection and matching HLA type.

TCRdb passed the reads through MiXCR, listing each CDR3 protein once. The table has approximately 310,000 distinct CDR3 sequences, roughly 25% seen once. CDR1 and CDR2 from the germline V gene are SGHTA and FQGNSA. V shed 0 bases, J shed 0 bases, and the junction held 8 bases outside the gene matches. The CDR3 is made up of 18 amino acids. This specimen consisted of cultured PBMCs, obtained from culture after CMV antigen stimulation. The chain employs TRBV7-2 and TRBJ2-3, with TRBD2 matching 8 bases. The TCR comes from a human donor in good health (CMV status not recorded). Some clones in this sample may be carry-over from other donors' samples. The CDR3: CASSLAPSGPYSTDTQYF. The CDR3 nucleotides read TGTGCCAGCAGCTTAGCCCCTAGCGGGCCCTATAGCACAGATACGCAGTATTTT.